The subject of this entry is one T cell receptor beta chain. Its antigen is currently unknown. Unrecorded immune exposures were likely, despite nominal health at sampling. Amplification used 60 Vbeta primers and 13 Jbeta primers. In the study's own analysis: In a later analysis, of roughly 83 million unique beta chains, roughly 10 million appeared in at least two donors. Generated by immunoSEQ multiplex PCR, the TCRdb table keeps only in-frame clones and is missing some. For V, J and clone size, that table is used; D and trimming come from the DNA. This sample carries 150,000 to 200,000 clones, approximately 85% of them seen once, and the ten largest clones take approximately 8.5%. This sample is part of a study of cytomegalovirus exposure and HLA in healthy donors. The germline gives CDR1 MNHNY, CDR2 SVGAGI (reference sequence). This CDR3 has 14 amino acids. Trimming shortened V by 8 bases and J by 5 bases, and 16 bases separated the two germline ends.

General study results and limits: According to the study, 150 to 200 TCR beta chains were cytomegalovirus-associated.

The source is a man younger than 35 in good health and CMV-seropositive. Sequenced: PBMCs. The chain combines TRBV6-6 with TRBJ1-5, with D unresolved. CDR3 bases: TGTGCCAGCTCGGAGGGATATAGAGATCAGCCCCAGCATTTT. Its translation is CASSEGYRDQPQHF.